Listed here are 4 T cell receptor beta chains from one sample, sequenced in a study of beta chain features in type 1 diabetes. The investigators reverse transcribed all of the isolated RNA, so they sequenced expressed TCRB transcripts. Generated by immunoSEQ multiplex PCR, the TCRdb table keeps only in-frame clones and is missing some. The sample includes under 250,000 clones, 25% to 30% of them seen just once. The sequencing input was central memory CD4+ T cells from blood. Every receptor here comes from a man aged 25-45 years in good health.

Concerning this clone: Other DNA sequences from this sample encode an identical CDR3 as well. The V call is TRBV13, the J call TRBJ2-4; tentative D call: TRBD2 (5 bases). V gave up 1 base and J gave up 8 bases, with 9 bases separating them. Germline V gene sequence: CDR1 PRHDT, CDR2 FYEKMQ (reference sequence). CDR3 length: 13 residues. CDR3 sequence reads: CASSLVGVDIQYF. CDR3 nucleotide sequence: TGTGCCAGCAGCTTAGTGGGAGTGGACATTCAGTACTTC.

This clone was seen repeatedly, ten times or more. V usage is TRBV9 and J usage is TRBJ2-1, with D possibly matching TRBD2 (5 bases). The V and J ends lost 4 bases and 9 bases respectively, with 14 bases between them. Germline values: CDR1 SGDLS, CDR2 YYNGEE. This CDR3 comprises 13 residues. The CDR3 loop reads CASSPQRVGEQFF. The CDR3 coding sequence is TGTGCCAGCAGCCCGCAGAGGGTTGGTGAGCAGTTCTTC.

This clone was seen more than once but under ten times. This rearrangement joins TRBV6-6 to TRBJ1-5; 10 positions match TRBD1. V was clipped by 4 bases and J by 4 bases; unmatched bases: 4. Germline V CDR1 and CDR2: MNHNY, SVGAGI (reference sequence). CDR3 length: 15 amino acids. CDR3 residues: CASSSRDRGNQPQHF. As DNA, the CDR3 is TGTGCCAGCAGTTCCCGGGACAGGGGAAATCAGCCCCAGCATTTT.

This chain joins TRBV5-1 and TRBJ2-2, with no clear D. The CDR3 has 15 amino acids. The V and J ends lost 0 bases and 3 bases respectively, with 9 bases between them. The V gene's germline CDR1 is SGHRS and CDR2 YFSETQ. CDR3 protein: CASSLAQSDTGELFF. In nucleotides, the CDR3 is TGCGCCAGCAGCTTGGCACAGAGCGACACCGGGGAGCTGTTTTTT.